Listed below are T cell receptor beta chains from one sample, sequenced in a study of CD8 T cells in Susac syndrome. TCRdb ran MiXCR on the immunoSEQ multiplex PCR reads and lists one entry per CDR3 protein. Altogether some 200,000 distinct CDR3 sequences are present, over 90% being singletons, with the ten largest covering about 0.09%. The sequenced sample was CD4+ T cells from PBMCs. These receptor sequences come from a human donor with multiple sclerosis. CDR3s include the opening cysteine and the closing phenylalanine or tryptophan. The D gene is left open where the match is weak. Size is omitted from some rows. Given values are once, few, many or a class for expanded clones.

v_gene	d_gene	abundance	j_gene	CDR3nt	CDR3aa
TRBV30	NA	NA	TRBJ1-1	TGTGCCTTCGGGCCGCGAGGCACTGAAGCTTTCTTT	CAFGPRGTEAFF
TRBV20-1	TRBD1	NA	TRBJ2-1	TGCAGTGCTAGTGGTACCGGGACAGGGTTCAATGAGCAGTTCTTC	CSASGTGTGFNEQFF
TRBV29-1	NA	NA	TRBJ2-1	TGCAGCGTTGAAGAGGGGCGAGGTGATGAGCAGTTCTTC	CSVEEGRGDEQFF
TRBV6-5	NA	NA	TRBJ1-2	TGTGCCAGCCGGACACCGCGCCTTGATGGCTACACCTTC	CASRTPRLDGYTF
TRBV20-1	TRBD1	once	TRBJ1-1	TGCAGTGCTAGTACCAGGGGGGCTGAAGCTTTCTTT	CSASTRGAEAFF
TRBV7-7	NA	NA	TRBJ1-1	TGTGCTAGCAGCTTAGCGTCGGGCACTGAAGCTTTCTTT	CASSLASGTEAFF
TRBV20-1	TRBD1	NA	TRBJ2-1	TGCAGTGCTTCCGGGTGGGGGACAGGGGCCTACAATGAGCAGTTCTTC	CSASGWGTGAYNEQFF
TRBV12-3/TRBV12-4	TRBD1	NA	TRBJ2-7	TGTGCCAGCACCCAGGACAGGGGCGAGCAGTACTTC	CASTQDRGEQYF
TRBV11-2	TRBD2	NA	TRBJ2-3	TGTGCCAGCAGCCCAGCGGGGTTGACAGATACGCAGTATTTT	CASSPAGLTDTQYF
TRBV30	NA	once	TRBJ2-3	TGTGCCTGGAGTGACAGCGGGCCTAGCACAGATACGCAGTATTTT	CAWSDSGPSTDTQYF
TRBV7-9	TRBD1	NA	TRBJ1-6	TGTGCCAGCAGCTTAGGGGACAGGGACAATTCACCCCTCCACTTT	CASSLGDRDNSPLHF
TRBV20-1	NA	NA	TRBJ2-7	TGCAGTGCTAGTTTGGCAGGTCGGTACGAGCAGTACTTC	CSASLAGRYEQYF
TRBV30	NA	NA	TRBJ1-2	TGTGCCTGGAGTCCCCGGGACCTGCGGGGCTACACCTTC	CAWSPRDLRGYTF
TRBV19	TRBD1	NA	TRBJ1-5	TGTGCCAGTAAGGACAGGGGAAACCAGCCCCAGCATTTT	CASKDRGNQPQHF
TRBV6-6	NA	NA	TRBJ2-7	TGTGCCAGCAGTTACTCCAGGGTTTCGTACGAGCAGTACTTC	CASSYSRVSYEQYF
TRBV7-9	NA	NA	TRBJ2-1	TGTGCCAGCAGCTTAGCGCGATGGGACAATGAGCAGTTCTTC	CASSLARWDNEQFF
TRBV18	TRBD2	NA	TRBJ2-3	TGTGCCAGCTCACCAGCGGGGGGTTCCACAGATACGCAGTATTTT	CASSPAGGSTDTQYF
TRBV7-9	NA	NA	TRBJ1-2	TGTGCCAGCAGTTATAACTATGGCTACACCTTC	CASSYNYGYTF
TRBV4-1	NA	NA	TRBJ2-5	TGCGCCAGCAGCCAAGAAGCCGCGGGGACCCAGTACTTC	CASSQEAAGTQYF
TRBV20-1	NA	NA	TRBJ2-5	TGCAGTGCTAGTTTTCAGGAAGAGACCCAGTACTTC	CSASFQEETQYF
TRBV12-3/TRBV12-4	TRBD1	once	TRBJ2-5	TGTGCCAGCACACAGGGGCGAGAGACCCAGTACTTC	CASTQGRETQYF
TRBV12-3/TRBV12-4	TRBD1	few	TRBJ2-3	TGTGCCAGCAGTTTAGGGCAGGGGGCAGATACGCAGTATTTT	CASSLGQGADTQYF
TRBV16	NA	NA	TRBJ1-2	TGTGCCAGCAGCCAATCGTCCAGGGTTATACATGGCTACACCTTC	CASSQSSRVIHGYTF
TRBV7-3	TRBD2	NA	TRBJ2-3	TGTGCCAGCAGCTTAATGCTAGCGGGAGTAGATACGCAGTATTTT	CASSLMLAGVDTQYF
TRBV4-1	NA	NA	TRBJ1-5	TGCGCCAGCAGCCTCGAGGGGTCGGGCAATCAGCCCCAGCATTTT	CASSLEGSGNQPQHF
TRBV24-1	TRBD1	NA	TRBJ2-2	TGTGCCACCAGTGTAACAGGGGGCAGAGCCGGGGAGCTGTTTTTT	CATSVTGGRAGELFF
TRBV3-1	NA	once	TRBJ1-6	TGTGCCAGCAGCCCTTGGGGGCCAAATTCACCCCTCCACTTT	CASSPWGPNSPLHF